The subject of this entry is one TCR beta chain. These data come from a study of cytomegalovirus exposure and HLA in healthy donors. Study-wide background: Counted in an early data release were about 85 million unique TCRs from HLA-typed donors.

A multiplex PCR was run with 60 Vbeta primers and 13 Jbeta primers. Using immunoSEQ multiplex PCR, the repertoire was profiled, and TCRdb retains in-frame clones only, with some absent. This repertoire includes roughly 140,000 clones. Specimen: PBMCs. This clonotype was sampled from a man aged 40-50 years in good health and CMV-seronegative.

This CDR3 is CASSPSQGSLRQPQHF. The CDR3 coding sequence is TGTGCCAGCAGTCCGTCGCAGGGGAGCCTGCGTCAGCCCCAGCATTTT. The V and J genes are TRBV27 and TRBJ1-5, with TRBD1 as a possible D gene (6 bases). The germline V gene has CDR1 MNHEY and CDR2 SMNVEV (reference sequence). The V gene lost 5 bases and the J gene lost 6 bases, with 20 bases spanning the gap. The CDR3 has 16 residues.